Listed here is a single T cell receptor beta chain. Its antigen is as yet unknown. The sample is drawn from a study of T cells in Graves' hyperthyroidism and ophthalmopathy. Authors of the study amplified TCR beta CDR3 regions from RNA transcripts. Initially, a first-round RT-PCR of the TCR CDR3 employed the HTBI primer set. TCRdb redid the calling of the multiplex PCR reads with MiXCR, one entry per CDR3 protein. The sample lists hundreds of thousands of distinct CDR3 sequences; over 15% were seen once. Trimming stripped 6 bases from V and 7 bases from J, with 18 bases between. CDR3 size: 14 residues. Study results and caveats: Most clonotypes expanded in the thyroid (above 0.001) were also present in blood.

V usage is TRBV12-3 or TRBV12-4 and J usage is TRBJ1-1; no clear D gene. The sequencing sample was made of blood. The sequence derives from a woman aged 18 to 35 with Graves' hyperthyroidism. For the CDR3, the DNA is TGTGCCAGCAGCATAAAAATTGGGGTTGGTGAAGCTTTCTTT. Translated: CASSIKIGVGEAFF.